Listed below are T cell receptor beta chains from one sample, sequenced in a study of early T cells in non-severe SARS-CoV-2 infection. MiXCR, run by TCRdb on the 5' RACE reads, gives a single entry per CDR3 protein. The data hold about 100,000 distinct CDR3 sequences, with over 10% observed a single time. Input material: whole blood. Receptors originate from an adult who was a healthcare worker with PCR-confirmed SARS-CoV-2 infection or an uninfected control (not recorded which). Both conserved end residues are part of each CDR3. The D gene is left open where the match is weak. Not every row has a clone size; where given, it reads once, few, many or a size class.

clone size: few; V gene: TRBV4-1; J gene: TRBJ2-5; D gene: NA; CDR3 protein: CASSQDGPTNQETQYF; CDR3 DNA: TGCGCCAGCAGCCAAGATGGTCCAACGAACCAAGAGACCCAGTACTTC
clone size: few; V gene: TRBV7-6; J gene: TRBJ2-5; D gene: TRBD1; CDR3 protein: CASSPARWTGSGRETQYF; CDR3 DNA: TGTGCCAGCAGCCCAGCCCGATGGACAGGTAGTGGTCGAGAGACCCAGTACTTC
clone size: many; V gene: TRBV12-3/TRBV12-4; J gene: TRBJ1-1; D gene: NA; CDR3 protein: CASTIGGRRSAFF; CDR3 DNA: TGTGCCAGCACTATCGGGGGAAGAAGGTCAGCTTTCTTT
clone size: many; V gene: TRBV10-1; J gene: TRBJ2-3; D gene: NA; CDR3 protein: CASSESKIGGTDTQYF; CDR3 DNA: TGCGCCAGCAGTGAGTCAAAAATAGGGGGGACAGATACGCAGTATTTT
clone size: NA; V gene: TRBV29-1; J gene: TRBJ1-1; D gene: NA; CDR3 protein: CSVEDLPGAMGAFF; CDR3 DNA: TGCAGCGTTGAAGATCTGCCAGGGGCCATGGGAGCTTTCTTT
clone size: few; V gene: TRBV29-1; J gene: TRBJ2-3; D gene: NA; CDR3 protein: CSVGDRDTQYF; CDR3 DNA: TGCAGCGTCGGAGACAGAGATACGCAGTATTTT
clone size: NA; V gene: TRBV20-1; J gene: TRBJ2-5; D gene: TRBD2; CDR3 protein: CSARDDGLAGIGETQYF; CDR3 DNA: TGCAGTGCTAGAGATGACGGACTAGCGGGGATCGGGGAGACCCAGTACTTC
clone size: few; V gene: TRBV25-1; J gene: TRBJ2-7; D gene: NA; CDR3 protein: CASLASVGFSYEQYF; CDR3 DNA: TGTGCCAGCCTAGCCTCAGTGGGGTTTTCCTACGAGCAGTACTTC
clone size: many; V gene: TRBV11-2; J gene: TRBJ2-1; D gene: TRBD2; CDR3 protein: CASSLPHGGSNEQFF; CDR3 DNA: TGTGCCAGCAGCTTACCACACGGGGGGAGCAATGAGCAGTTCTTC
clone size: few; V gene: TRBV28; J gene: TRBJ2-7; D gene: NA; CDR3 protein: CATGTPTYEQYF; CDR3 DNA: TGTGCCACCGGTACCCCCACCTACGAGCAGTACTTC
clone size: many; V gene: TRBV29-1; J gene: TRBJ2-1; D gene: NA; CDR3 protein: CSVEGRSYNEQFF; CDR3 DNA: TGCAGCGTTGAGGGCCGCTCCTACAATGAGCAGTTCTTC
clone size: many; V gene: TRBV28; J gene: TRBJ2-7; D gene: NA; CDR3 protein: CASHDHYEQYF; CDR3 DNA: TGTGCCAGCCATGACCACTACGAGCAGTACTTC
clone size: many; V gene: TRBV7-2; J gene: TRBJ2-5; D gene: TRBD2; CDR3 protein: CASSSQGLAGERTQYF; CDR3 DNA: TGTGCCAGCAGCTCCCAGGGACTAGCGGGGGAACGGACCCAGTACTTC
clone size: few; V gene: TRBV3-1; J gene: TRBJ2-3; D gene: NA; CDR3 protein: CASSQEWSADTQYF; CDR3 DNA: TGTGCCAGCAGCCAAGAATGGAGCGCAGATACGCAGTATTTT
clone size: many; V gene: TRBV5-5; J gene: TRBJ1-1; D gene: NA; CDR3 protein: CASSWGQLNTEAFF; CDR3 DNA: TGTGCCAGCAGCTGGGGACAATTGAACACTGAAGCTTTCTTT
clone size: NA; V gene: TRBV12-3/TRBV12-4; J gene: TRBJ1-3; D gene: NA; CDR3 protein: CASTGGQTSGNTIYF; CDR3 DNA: TGTGCCAGCACCGGTGGACAGACCTCTGGAAACACCATATATTTT
clone size: many; V gene: TRBV11-2; J gene: TRBJ2-2; D gene: NA; CDR3 protein: CASSRLSGGGLFF; CDR3 DNA: TGTGCCAGCAGCCGTCTATCCGGGGGCGGGCTGTTTTTT
clone size: few; V gene: TRBV2; J gene: TRBJ2-5; D gene: TRBD2; CDR3 protein: CASNTQLAGVETQYF; CDR3 DNA: TGTGCCAGCAACACCCAACTAGCGGGGGTAGAGACCCAGTACTTC
clone size: NA; V gene: TRBV2; J gene: TRBJ1-2; D gene: NA; CDR3 protein: CASSSSGTTIYGYTF; CDR3 DNA: TGTGCCAGCAGTTCTTCCGGGACGACTATTTATGGCTACACCTTC
clone size: few; V gene: TRBV5-4; J gene: TRBJ2-3; D gene: NA; CDR3 protein: CASSLDGGGQGDTQYF; CDR3 DNA: TGTGCCAGCAGCTTAGACGGCGGGGGCCAGGGGGATACGCAGTATTTT
clone size: NA; V gene: TRBV29-1; J gene: TRBJ1-4; D gene: TRBD1; CDR3 protein: CSVDVRGPNEKLFF; CDR3 DNA: TGCAGCGTTGATGTCAGGGGGCCTAATGAAAAACTGTTTTTT
clone size: many; V gene: TRBV27; J gene: TRBJ1-6; D gene: NA; CDR3 protein: CASSLSGSTPLHF; CDR3 DNA: TGTGCCAGCAGTTTATCGGGGAGTACACCCCTCCACTTT